This paragraph reports one T cell receptor beta chain. This record comes from a study of T cell changes during pregnancy in multiple sclerosis. The CDR3 sequence is 14 residues long. V lost 0 bases and J lost 5; bases outside the gene matches: 4. Per the germline V gene, CDR1 is SQVTM and CDR2 is ANQGSEA. Only in-frame clones appear in the TCRdb table, and some are missing; sequencing was by immunoSEQ multiplex PCR. Here the sample spans roughly 72,000 clones, about 94% being singletons. The sequence was collected from a female donor with multiple sclerosis, enrolled in a pregnancy study. This chain links TRBV29-1 with TRBJ1-1; the match to TRBD1 covers 9 bases. The starting material was CD4+ T cells from peripheral blood mononuclear cells, obtained after pregnancy. The CDR3 sequence: CSVEDGQGRTEAFF. The CDR3 DNA follows: TGCAGCGTTGAAGATGGACAGGGGCGGACTGAAGCTTTCTTT.